The 19 T cell receptor beta chains listed next were all sequenced from one sample in a study of blood T cell repertoires in COVID-19. The repertoire was sequenced with immunoSEQ multiplex PCR; TCRdb's copy has only in-frame clones and lacks some. The repertoire consists of approximately 110,000 clones, with 90% occurring once and the leading ten covering 1.1%. Material for sequencing was peripheral blood. The receptors stem from a human donor in a cohort sampled during active COVID-19.

The chain links TRBV6-6 to TRBJ1-2; weak D call: TRBD1 (6 bases). There are 13 residues in the CDR3. Per germline, CDR1 MNHNY and CDR2 SVGAGI (reference sequence). The V and J ends lost 5 bases and 7 bases respectively, with 14 bases between them. CDR3 sequence: CASSVQGTSGYTF. The CDR3 nucleotides are TGTGCCAGCAGTGTACAGGGTACAAGTGGCTACACCTTC.

This sequence joins TRBV4-1 and TRBJ1-2; D is unclear. With 1 base removed from V and 8 bases from J, the gap between germline ends came to 14 bases. Germline CDR1 is MGHRA and CDR2 is YSYEKL. This CDR3 comprises 14 residues. CDR3 bases: TGCGCCAGCAGCCAAGTCGTCCTTGGAGAAGGCTACACCTTC. Translation gives CASSQVVLGEGYTF.

This chain uses TRBV19 with TRBJ1-1; weak D call: TRBD1 (5 bases). The V and J ends lost 7 bases and 5 bases respectively, with 11 bases between them. CDR3 length: 12 residues. Germline V gene data show CDR1 as LNHDA and CDR2 as SQIVND (reference sequence). CDR3 sequence reads: CASIGGVTEAFF. The CDR3, as DNA: TGTGCCAGTATTGGGGGGGTTACTGAAGCTTTCTTT.

The CDR3 reads CASSPSITDTEAFF. The CDR3 coding sequence is TGTGCCAGCTCACCATCGATTACGGACACTGAAGCTTTCTTT. The chain joins TRBV18 to TRBJ1-1; D call uncertain. This CDR3 comprises 14 residues. V gave up 2 bases and J gave up 3 bases, with 10 bases separating them. CDR1 and CDR2 from the germline V gene are KGHSH and LQKENI. Looking up the rest from reference TRBV18 and TRBJ1-1 gives the full variable domain: NAGVMQNPRHLVRRRGQEARLRCSPMKGHSHVYWYRQLPEEGLKFMVYLQKENIIDESGMPKERFSAEFPKEGPSILRIQQVVRGDSAAYFCASSPSITDTEAFFGQGTRLTVV.

The chain uses TRBV18 and TRBJ1-5; D is unresolved. Trimming left V 3 bases short and J 4 bases short, with 10 bases between. Per the germline V gene, CDR1 is KGHSH and CDR2 is LQKENI. The CDR3 sequence is 14 residues long. This CDR3 reads CASSPGILNQPQHF. CDR3 bases: TGTGCCAGCTCACCGGGCATCCTTAATCAGCCCCAGCATTTT.

This chain connects TRBV5-6 to TRBJ2-7; D possibly corresponds to TRBD2 (7 bases). The CDR3 contains 12 residues. V was cut by 4 bases and J by 4 bases, with 9 bases left in between. The V gene's germline CDR1 is SGHDT and CDR2 YYEEEE. The CDR3 bases are TGTGCCAGCAGCGAGGGGGGGTACGAGCAGTACTTC. Its protein product is CASSEGGYEQYF.

For the CDR3, the DNA is TGCAGCGTTACTGACAGGGTAAAATCCTACGAGCAGTACTTC. This encodes CSVTDRVKSYEQYF. This chain joins TRBV29-1 and TRBJ2-7; 7 bases are shared with TRBD1. The CDR3 is 14 residues long. Germline trimming cut 5 bases from V and 1 base from J; bases unmatched to any gene: 8. CDR1 is SQVTM, CDR2 ANQGSEA, per germline.

The rearrangement links TRBV28 to TRBJ2-3, with 7 bases lining up with TRBD1. V trimming: 5 bases; J trimming: 4 bases; junction bases outside the gene matches: 6. Germline assignment: CDR1 MDHEN and CDR2 SYDVKM. The CDR3 loop spans 14 amino acids. The CDR3 DNA is TGTGCCAGCAGTACGACAGGGCGGGCAGATACGCAGTATTTT. This sequence encodes CASSTTGRADTQYF.

The chain has TRBV6-5 and TRBJ2-7; 7 nucleotides agree with TRBD1. CDR3 length: 15 amino acids. The germline V gene has CDR1 MNHEY and CDR2 SVGAGI. J gave up 2 bases and V 6 bases, and 10 bases lay outside the gene matches. This CDR3 reads CASRDRDRGPYEQYF. DNA of the CDR3: TGTGCCAGCAGGGACCGGGACAGAGGTCCCTACGAGCAGTACTTC.

The chain uses TRBV9 and TRBJ1-2; 8 positions match TRBD1. Germline assignment: CDR1 SGDLS and CDR2 YYNGEE. The ends lost 0 bases at V and 4 bases at J; junction bases unmatched: 5. The CDR3 has 15 amino acids. The DNA of the CDR3 is TGTGCCAGCAGCGTAGCACAGGGGGGAGGCTATGGCTACACCTTC. It yields the protein CASSVAQGGGYGYTF.

This sequence joins TRBV11-2 and TRBJ2-2; tentatively, D is TRBD2 (6 bases). V lost 3 bases to trimming and J lost 3 bases, with 11 bases between them. This CDR3 contains 15 residues. CDR1 is SGHAT, CDR2 FQNNGV, per germline. The CDR3 DNA reads as TGTGCCAGCAGCTTGGGACTTCTTTACACCGGGGAGCTGTTTTTT. As protein: CASSLGLLYTGELFF.

The V call is TRBV21-1, the J call TRBJ1-2; the DNA was not compared with TRBD1, the D call given in the table. TRBV21-1 has pseudogene status. The CDR3 runs to 14 residues. The CDR3, as DNA: TGTGCCAGACAGGGGGCGCGGAGTATTGCGGGCTACACCTTC. Protein product: CARQGARSIAGYTF.

CDR3 in DNA: TGTGCCAGCAGCCGGGACAAAACGAACACCGGGGAGCTGTTTTTT. Protein: CASSRDKTNTGELFF. The V gene is TRBV7-2, the J gene TRBJ2-2; D possibly corresponds to TRBD1 (6 bases). The CDR3 has 15 residues. V lost 5 bases and J 0 bases, leaving 10 bases between the germline ends. Germline-derived CDR1 and CDR2 are SGHTA and FQGNSA.

DNA for the CDR3: TGTGCCAGCTCACAAGGACTATTGCAAGAGACCCAGTACTTC. This gives the protein CASSQGLLQETQYF. This rearrangement joins TRBV18 to TRBJ2-5; a weak D match, TRBD2 (6 bases). The CDR3 consists of 14 residues. V was pared by 4 bases and J by 2 bases, with 11 bases between. Germline assignment: CDR1 KGHSH and CDR2 LQKENI.

The chain joins TRBV7-9 to TRBJ2-3; 12 positions match TRBD2. The trim removed 5 bases at V and 4 bases at J, leaving 7 bases unmatched. Germline V CDR1 and CDR2: SEHNR, FQNEAQ (reference sequence). The CDR3 has 16 residues. CDR3 amino acids: CASSRTSGGPADTQYF. The DNA for the CDR3 is TGTGCCAGCAGCCGTACTAGCGGGGGGCCGGCAGATACGCAGTATTTT.

The V call is TRBV13, the J call TRBJ2-7, with D maybe TRBD1 (6 bases). The CDR3 has 14 residues. Germline lookup yields CDR1 PRHDT and CDR2 FYEKMQ (reference sequence). Trimming took 5 bases from V and 5 from J, leaving 16 bases between them. In DNA, the CDR3 is TGTGCCAGCAGCACCCGAACAGGGATCGACGAGCAGTACTTC. This gives the protein CASSTRTGIDEQYF. The entire variable domain, with the rest obtained from reference TRBV13 and TRBJ2-7, is as follows: AAGVIQSPRHLIKEKRETATLKCYPIPRHDTVYWYQQGPGQDPQFLISFYEKMQSDKGSIPDRFSAQQFSDYHSELNMSSLELGDSALYFCASSTRTGIDEQYFGPGTRLTVT.

The chain carries TRBV6-6 and TRBJ2-1, with TRBD1 matching 10 bases. V shed 8 bases and J 6 bases; nucleotides not matched to a gene: 7. The CDR3 is made up of 14 amino acids. Germline V gene lookup returns CDR1 MNHNY and CDR2 SVGAGI (reference sequence). In DNA form, the CDR3 reads TGTGCCAGCGGTAGTCGGACAGGGGGCAATGAGCAGTTCTTC. Translated, it gives CASGSRTGGNEQFF.

The chain couples TRBV11-3 to TRBJ1-6, with 8 bases aligning to TRBD1. The CDR3 runs 16 residues. CDR1 and CDR2 (germline): SGHNT, YENEEA. V trimming: 1 base; J trimming: 7 bases; junction bases outside the gene matches: 6. In nucleotides, the CDR3 is TGTGCCAGCAGCTTAGCCCCCCAGGGGGCAAATTCACCCCTCCACTTT. Amino acids: CASSLAPQGANSPLHF.

This chain connects TRBV11-3 to TRBJ1-1; D gene ambiguous. Germline assignment: CDR1 SGHNT and CDR2 YENEEA. V gave up 5 bases and J gave up 3 bases, with 10 bases separating them. This CDR3 is built from 13 residues. CDR3 in amino acids: CASSPRLDTEAFF. The CDR3 DNA reads as TGTGCCAGCAGCCCGCGGCTAGACACTGAAGCTTTCTTT.